The present TCR beta chain was sequenced within a study of patients and donors after allogeneic stem cell transplantation (TCRdb year 2020). The germline V gene (reference sequence) supplies CDR1 DFQATT and CDR2 SNEGSKA. The CDR3 has 11 amino acids, counting the end cysteine and phenylalanine. The entry retains the CDR3 DNA only, 33 bases that are in frame from base 1. Receptor libraries were prepared by RT-PCR. The listed sequencing device is NextSeq 550. Using fastp at Q25 and MiXCR, TCRdb reprocessed the public reads and kept productive beta chains. Duplicate CDR3 protein sequences are folded into a single record with the most common DNA and genes. This sample lists about 960,000 distinct CDR3 sequences; under 20% were detected once. The ten largest clones take up 5% to 6.5% of the sample. The sample holds many counts of this clonotype. Its antigen is unknown. No clone much larger than this one lies a single base away; base qualities are absent.

The chain was built from TRBV20-1 and TRBJ1-1; the D gene is perhaps TRBD1, on 5 matching bases. Material for sequencing was blood, either unsorted or a sorted T cell fraction (not recorded which). This receptor was obtained from a human donor who was either an allogeneic HSCT recipient or a stem cell or donor lymphocyte infusion donor (not recorded which). It is not recorded whose cells these are; they may come from a transplant donor. The CDR3 reads as follows: CRVDRGTEAFF. The nucleotide sequence is TGCAGGGTCGATAGGGGCACTGAAGCTTTCTTT.